This section outlines one T cell receptor beta chain sequence together with its context. Some clones are missing from TCRdb's copy, which holds only in-frame ones; the method was immunoSEQ multiplex PCR. Of tens of thousands of clones in the sample, about 90% were seen once. The data were obtained in a study of OX40 agonist ivuxolimab in advanced cancers. Study background: Patients received ivuxolimab, an intravenous treatment, every 2 weeks at 0.01 to 10 mg/kg. A mean age of roughly 60 years, range about 23 to 90, was recorded, and approximately 79% were male.

This receptor was taken from an adult with an advanced solid tumor such as melanoma, head and neck, liver or kidney cancer. This sample comprised CD4+ or CD8+ T cells sorted from blood, obtained in a trial of the OX40 agonist ivuxolimab.

CDR3 amino acids: CASSLGLPIYEQYF. CDR3 DNA sequence: TGTGCCAGCAGCCTAGGACTGCCGATCTACGAGCAGTACTTC. The chain uses TRBV11-2 and TRBJ2-7; TRBD2 might be the D (5 bases). The V end lost 5 bases, the J end lost 3 bases, and 14 bases lay between the germline ends. This CDR3 spans 14 amino acids. Germline V lookup: CDR1 SGHAT, CDR2 FQNNGV.